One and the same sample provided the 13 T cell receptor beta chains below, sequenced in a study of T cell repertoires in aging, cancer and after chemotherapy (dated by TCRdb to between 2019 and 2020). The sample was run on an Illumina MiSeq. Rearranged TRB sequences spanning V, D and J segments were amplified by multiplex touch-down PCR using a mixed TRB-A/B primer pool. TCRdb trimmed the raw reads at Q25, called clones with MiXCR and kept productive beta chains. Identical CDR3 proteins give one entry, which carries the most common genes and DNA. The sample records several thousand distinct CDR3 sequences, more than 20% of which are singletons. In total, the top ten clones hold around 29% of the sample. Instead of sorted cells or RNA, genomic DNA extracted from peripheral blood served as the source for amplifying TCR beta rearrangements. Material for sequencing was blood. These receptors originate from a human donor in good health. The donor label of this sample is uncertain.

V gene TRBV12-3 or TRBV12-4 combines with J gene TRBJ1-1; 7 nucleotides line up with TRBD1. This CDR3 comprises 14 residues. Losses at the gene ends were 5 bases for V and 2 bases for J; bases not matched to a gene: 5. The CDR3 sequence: CASSPGTDNTEAFF. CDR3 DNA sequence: TGTGCCAGCAGTCCCGGGACAGACAACACTGAAGCTTTCTTT.

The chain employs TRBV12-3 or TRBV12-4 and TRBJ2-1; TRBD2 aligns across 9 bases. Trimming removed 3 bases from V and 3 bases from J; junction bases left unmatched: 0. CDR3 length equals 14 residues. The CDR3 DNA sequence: TGTGCCAGCAGTTTGACTAGCGGCTACAATGAGCAGTTCTTC. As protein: CASSLTSGYNEQFF.

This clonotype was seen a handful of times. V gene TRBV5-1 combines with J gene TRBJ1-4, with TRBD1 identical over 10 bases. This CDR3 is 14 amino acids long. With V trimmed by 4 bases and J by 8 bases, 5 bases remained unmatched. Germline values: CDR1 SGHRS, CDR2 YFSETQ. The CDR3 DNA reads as TGCGCCAGCAGCCGGGACAGGGGATTCGAAAAACTGTTTTTT. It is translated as CASSRDRGFEKLFF.

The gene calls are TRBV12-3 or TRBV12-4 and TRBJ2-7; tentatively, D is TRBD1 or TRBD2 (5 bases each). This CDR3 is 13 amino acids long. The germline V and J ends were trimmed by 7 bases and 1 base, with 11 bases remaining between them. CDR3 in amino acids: CASKGPSSYEQYF. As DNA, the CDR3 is TGTGCCAGCAAGGGACCGTCATCCTACGAGCAGTACTTC.

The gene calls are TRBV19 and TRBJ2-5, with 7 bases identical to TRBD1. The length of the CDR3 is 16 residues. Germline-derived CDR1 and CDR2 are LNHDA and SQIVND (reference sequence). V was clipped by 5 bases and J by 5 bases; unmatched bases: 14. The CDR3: CASSAPGQLFGETQYF. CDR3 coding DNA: TGTGCCAGTAGTGCCCCGGGACAGCTATTCGGGGAGACCCAGTACTTC.

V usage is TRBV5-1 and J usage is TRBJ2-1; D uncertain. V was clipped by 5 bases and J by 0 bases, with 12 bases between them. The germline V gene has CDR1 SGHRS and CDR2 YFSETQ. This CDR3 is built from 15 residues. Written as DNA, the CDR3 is TGCGCCAGCAGGAGGCAGGCTACCTCCTACAATGAGCAGTTCTTC. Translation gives CASRRQATSYNEQFF. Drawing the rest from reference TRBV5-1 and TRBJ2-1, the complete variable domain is KAGVTQTPRYLIKTRGQQVTLSCSPISGHRSVSWYQQTPGQGLQFLFEYFSETQRNKGNFPGRFSGRQFSNSRSEMNVSTLELGDSALYLCASRRQATSYNEQFFGPGTRLTVL.

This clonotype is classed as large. CDR3 sequence reads: CASSTNPGQGRVWGTEAFF. The CDR3 DNA sequence: TGTGCCAGTAGTACGAATCCGGGACAGGGAAGGGTGTGGGGCACTGAAGCTTTCTTT. This chain connects TRBV19 to TRBJ1-1; 9 bases are shared with TRBD1. The ends lost 4 bases at V and 4 bases at J; junction bases unmatched: 19. CDR1 and CDR2 (germline): LNHDA, SQIVND (reference sequence). The CDR3 is made up of 19 amino acids.

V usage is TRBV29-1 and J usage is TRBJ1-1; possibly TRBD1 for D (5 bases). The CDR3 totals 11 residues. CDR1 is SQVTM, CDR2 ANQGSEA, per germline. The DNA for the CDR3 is TGCATGGGGGGGGACCGCAATAAAGCTTTCTTT. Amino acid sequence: CMGGDRNKAFF. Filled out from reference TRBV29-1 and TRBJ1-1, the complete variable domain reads SAVISQKPSRDICQRGTSLTIQCQVDSQVTMMFWYRQQPGQSLTLIATANQGSEATYESGFVIDKFPISRPNLTFSTLTVSNMSPEDSSIYLCMGGDRNKAFFGQGTRLTVV.

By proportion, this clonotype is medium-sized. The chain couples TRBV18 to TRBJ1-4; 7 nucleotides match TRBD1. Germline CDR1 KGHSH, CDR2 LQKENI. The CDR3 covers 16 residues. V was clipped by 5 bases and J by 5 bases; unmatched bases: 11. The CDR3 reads CASSYYRQGANEKLFF. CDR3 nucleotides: TGTGCCAGCTCATACTACCGACAGGGCGCAAATGAAAAACTGTTTTTT. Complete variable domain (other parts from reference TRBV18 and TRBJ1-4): NAGVMQNPRHLVRRRGQEARLRCSPMKGHSHVYWYRQLPEEGLKFMVYLQKENIIDESGMPKERFSAEFPKEGPSILRIQQVVRGDSAAYFCASSYYRQGANEKLFFGSGTQLSVL.

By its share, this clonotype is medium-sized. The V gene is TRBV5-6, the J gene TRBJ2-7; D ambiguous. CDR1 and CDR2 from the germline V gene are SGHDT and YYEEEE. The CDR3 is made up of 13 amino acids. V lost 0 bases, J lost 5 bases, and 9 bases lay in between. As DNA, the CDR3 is TGTGCCAGCAGCTTGGTTTCCGCGGACGAGCAGTACTTC. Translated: CASSLVSADEQYF.

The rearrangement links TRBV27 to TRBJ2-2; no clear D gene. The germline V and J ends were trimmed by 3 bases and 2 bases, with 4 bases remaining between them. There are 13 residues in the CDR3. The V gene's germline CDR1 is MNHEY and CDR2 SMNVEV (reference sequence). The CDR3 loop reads CASSLSNTGELFF. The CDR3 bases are TGTGCCAGCAGTTTGTCAAACACCGGGGAGCTGTTTTTT.

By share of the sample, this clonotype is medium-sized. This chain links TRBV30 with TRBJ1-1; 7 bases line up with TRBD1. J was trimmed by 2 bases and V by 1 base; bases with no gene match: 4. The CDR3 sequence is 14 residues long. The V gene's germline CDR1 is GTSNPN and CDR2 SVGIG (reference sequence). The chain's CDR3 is CAWSAHRGNTEAFF. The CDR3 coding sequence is TGTGCCTGGAGTGCACACAGGGGCAACACTGAAGCTTTCTTT.

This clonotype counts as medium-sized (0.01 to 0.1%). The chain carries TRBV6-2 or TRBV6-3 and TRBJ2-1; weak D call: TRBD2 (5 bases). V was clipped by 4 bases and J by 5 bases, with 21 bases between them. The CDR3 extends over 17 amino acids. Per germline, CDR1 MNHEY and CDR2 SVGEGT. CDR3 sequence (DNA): TGTGCCAGCAGTTGGCCGGGAAGACGGGGTTACAACAATGAGCAGTTCTTC. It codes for CASSWPGRRGYNNEQFF.